This T cell receptor beta chain was profiled in a study of shared clonotypes between healthy human individuals. The CDR3 contains 14 residues. Germline CDR1 and CDR2: MDHEN and SYDVKM. The V and J ends lost 0 bases and 2 bases respectively, with 8 bases between them. Memory CD4+ cells were the fraction left after CD45RA+ naive selection. Some 30,000 T cell genomes (approximately 210 ng DNA) went into each sorted-subset replicate. Sequencing was performed with immunoSEQ multiplex PCR; in TCRdb, only in-frame clones are kept and a portion is missing. The sample has about 1.4 million clones; roughly 96% are singletons.

The specimen was naive CD4+ T cells sorted from blood. This sample's subset: CD45RA+ positively selected. The chain uses TRBV28 and TRBJ2-7; D is unclear. The source is a man aged 25 to 45 in good health. CDR3 sequence reads: CASSLWGSTYEQYF. DNA for the CDR3: TGTGCCAGCAGTTTATGGGGCAGTACCTACGAGCAGTACTTC.